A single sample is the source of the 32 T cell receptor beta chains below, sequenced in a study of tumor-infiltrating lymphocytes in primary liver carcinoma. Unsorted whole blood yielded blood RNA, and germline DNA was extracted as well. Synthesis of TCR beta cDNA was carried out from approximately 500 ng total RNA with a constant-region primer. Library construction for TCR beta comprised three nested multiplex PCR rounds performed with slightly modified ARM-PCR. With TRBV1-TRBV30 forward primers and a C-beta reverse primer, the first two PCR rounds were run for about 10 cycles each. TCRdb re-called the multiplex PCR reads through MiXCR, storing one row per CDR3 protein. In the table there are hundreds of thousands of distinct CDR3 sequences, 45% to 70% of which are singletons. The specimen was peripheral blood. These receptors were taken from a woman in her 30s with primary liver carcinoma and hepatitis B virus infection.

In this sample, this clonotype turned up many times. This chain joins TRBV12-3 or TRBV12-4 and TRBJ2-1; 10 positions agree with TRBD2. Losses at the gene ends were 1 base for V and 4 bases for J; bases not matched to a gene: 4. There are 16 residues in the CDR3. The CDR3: CASSLELAGPYNEQFF. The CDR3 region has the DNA TGTGCCAGCAGTTTAGAACTAGCGGGACCTTACAATGAGCAGTTCTTC.

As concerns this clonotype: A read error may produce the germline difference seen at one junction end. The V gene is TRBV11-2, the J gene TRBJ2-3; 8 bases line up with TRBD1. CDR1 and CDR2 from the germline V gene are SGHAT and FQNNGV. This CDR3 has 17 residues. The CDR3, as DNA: TGTGCCAGCAGCCGACGACAGGGGCTAGGGGTCACAGATAGGCAGTATTTC. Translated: CASSRRQGLGVTDRQYF.

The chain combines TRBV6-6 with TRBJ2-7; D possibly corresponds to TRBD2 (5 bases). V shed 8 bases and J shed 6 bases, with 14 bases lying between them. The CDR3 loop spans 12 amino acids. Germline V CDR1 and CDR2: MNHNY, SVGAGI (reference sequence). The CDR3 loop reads CASGSLGGEQYF. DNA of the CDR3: TGTGCCAGCGGCTCCCTTGGAGGCGAGCAGTACTTC.

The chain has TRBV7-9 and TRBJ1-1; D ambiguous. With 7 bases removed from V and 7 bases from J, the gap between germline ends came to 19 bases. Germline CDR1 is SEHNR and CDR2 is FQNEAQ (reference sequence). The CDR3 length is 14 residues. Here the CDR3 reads CASTRDAGRSEAFF. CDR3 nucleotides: TGTGCCAGCACTCGAGATGCCGGGAGGAGTGAAGCTTTCTTT.

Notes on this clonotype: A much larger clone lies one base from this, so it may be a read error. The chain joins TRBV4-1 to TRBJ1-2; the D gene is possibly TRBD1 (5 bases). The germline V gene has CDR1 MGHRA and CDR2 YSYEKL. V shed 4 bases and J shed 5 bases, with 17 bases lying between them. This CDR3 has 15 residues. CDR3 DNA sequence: TGCGCCAGCAGCCGTGCAGGGACCCGGGAATATGGCTACACCTTC. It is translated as CASSRAGTREYGYTF.

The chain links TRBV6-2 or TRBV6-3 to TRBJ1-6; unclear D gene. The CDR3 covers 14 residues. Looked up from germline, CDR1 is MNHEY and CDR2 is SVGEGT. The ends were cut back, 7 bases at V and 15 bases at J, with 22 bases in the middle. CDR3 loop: CASTAPQPNSVLHF. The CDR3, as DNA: TGTGCCAGCACCGCGCCCCAACCTAATTCAGTCCTCCACTTT.

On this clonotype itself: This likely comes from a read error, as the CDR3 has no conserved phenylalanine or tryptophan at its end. CDR3: CASSSGGIQYL. In DNA, the CDR3 is TGTGCCAGCAGCTCCGGCGGGATTCAGTACCTT. This chain connects TRBV11-1 to TRBJ2-4; D is perhaps TRBD2 (5 bases). The CDR3 loop spans 11 amino acids. The germline V gene encodes CDR1 SGHAT and CDR2 FQDESV (reference sequence). V gave up 4 bases and J gave up 10 bases, with 8 bases separating them.

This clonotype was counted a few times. CDR3 sequence: CASSQGRTGASYEQYF. The CDR3 DNA reads as TGCGCCAGCAGCCAAGGAAGGACAGGGGCGAGCTACGAGCAGTACTTC. This chain connects TRBV4-3 to TRBJ2-7; 9 nucleotides align to TRBD1. V lost 1 base, J lost 3 bases, and 7 bases stayed unmatched. This CDR3 comprises 16 residues. Germline CDR1 and CDR2: LGHNA and YSLEER.

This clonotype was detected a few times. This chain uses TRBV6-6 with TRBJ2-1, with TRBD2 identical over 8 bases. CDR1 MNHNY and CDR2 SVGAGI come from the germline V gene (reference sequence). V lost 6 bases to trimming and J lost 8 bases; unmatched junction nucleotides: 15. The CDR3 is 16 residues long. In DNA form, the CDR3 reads TGTGCCAGCAGCCCCCATTTTGCGGGAGGAAGCGATGAGCAGTTCTTC. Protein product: CASSPHFAGGSDEQFF.

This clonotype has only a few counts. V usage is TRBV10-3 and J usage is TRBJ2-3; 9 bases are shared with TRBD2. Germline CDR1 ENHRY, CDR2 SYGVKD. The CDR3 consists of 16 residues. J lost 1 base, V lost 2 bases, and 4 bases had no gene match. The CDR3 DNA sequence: TGTGCCATCAGTGAGGGTAGCGGGAGTCGCACAGATACGCAGTATTTT. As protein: CAISEGSGSRTDTQYF.

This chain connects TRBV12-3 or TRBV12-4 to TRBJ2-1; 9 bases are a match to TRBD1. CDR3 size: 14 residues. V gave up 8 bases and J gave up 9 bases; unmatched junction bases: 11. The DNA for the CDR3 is TGTGCCAGCGGTATCCGACAGGGGGGAAGTGAGCAGTTCTTC. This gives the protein CASGIRQGGSEQFF.

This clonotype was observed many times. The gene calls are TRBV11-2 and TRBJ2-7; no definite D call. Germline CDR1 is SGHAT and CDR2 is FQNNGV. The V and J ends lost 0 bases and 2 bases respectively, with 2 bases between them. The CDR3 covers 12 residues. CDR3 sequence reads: CASSLEPYEQYF. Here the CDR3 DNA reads TGTGCCAGCAGCTTAGAACCCTACGAGCAGTACTTC.

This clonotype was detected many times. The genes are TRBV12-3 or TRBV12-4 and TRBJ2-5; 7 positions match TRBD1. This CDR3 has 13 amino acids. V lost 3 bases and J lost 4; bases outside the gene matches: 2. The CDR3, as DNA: TGTGCCAGCAGTTTTGACAGGGTAGAGACCCAGTACTTC. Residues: CASSFDRVETQYF.

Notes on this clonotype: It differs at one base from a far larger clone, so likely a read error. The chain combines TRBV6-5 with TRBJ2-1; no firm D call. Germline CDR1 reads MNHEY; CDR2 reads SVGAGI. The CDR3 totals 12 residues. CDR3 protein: CASNYGVNEQFF. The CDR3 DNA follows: TGTGCCAGCAATTACGGCGTTAATGAGCAGTTCTTC.

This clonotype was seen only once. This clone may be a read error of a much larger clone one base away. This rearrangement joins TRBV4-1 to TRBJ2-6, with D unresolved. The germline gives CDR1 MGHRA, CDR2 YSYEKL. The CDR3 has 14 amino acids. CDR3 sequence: CVSSQVSGANVLTF. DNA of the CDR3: TGCGTCAGCAGCCAAGTATCCGGGGCCAACGTCCTGACTTTC.

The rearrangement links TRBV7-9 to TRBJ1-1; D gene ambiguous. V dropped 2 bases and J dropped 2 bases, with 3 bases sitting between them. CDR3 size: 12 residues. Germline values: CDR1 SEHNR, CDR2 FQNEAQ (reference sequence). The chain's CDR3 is CASSLYNTEAFF. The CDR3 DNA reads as TGTGCCAGCAGCTTATATAACACTGAAGCTTTCTTT.

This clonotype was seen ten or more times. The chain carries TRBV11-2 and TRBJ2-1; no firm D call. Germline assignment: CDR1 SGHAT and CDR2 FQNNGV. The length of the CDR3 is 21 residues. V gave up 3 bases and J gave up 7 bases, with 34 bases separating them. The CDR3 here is CASSFDTKLEFRASPVNEQFF. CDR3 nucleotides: TGTGCCAGCAGCTTTGACACCAAGTTGGAGTTTCGGGCTTCTCCGGTGAATGAGCAGTTCTTC.

The CDR3 is CANSSGTDEQYF. Written as DNA, the CDR3 is TGTGCCAACAGTTCCGGGACAGACGAGCAGTACTTC. The gene calls are TRBV11-3 and TRBJ2-7, with 7 positions matching TRBD1. The CDR3 is 12 residues long. Germline values: CDR1 SGHNT, CDR2 YENEEA. After removal of 10 bases from V and 5 bases from J, the junction contained 8 bases not matched to a gene.

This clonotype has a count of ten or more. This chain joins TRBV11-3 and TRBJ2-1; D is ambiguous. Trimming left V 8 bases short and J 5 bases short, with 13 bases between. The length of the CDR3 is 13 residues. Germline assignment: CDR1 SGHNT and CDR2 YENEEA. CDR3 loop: CASGSGGHNEQFF. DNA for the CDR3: TGTGCCAGCGGCTCCGGCGGCCACAATGAGCAGTTCTTC.

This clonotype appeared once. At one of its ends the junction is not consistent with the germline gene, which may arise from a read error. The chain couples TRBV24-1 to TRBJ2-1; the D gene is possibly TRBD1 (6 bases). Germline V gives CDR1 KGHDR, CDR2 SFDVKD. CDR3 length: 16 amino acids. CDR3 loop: CANSDPVRGEGDEQFF. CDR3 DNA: TGTGCCAACAGTGATCCGGTGAGGGGAGAGGGGGATGAGCAGTTCTTC.

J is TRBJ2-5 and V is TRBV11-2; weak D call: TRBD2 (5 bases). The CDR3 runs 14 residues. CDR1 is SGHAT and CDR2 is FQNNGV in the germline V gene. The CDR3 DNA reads TGTGTCAGGACTCCCTGGACGAGGACAGAGACCCAGTACTTC. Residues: CVRTPWTRTETQYF.

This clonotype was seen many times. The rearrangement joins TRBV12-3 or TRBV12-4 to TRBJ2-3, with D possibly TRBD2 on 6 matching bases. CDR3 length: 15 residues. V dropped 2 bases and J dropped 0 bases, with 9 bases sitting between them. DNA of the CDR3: TGTGCCAGCAGTTTATTAGCGGCTAGCACAGATACGCAGTATTTT. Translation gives CASSLLAASTDTQYF.

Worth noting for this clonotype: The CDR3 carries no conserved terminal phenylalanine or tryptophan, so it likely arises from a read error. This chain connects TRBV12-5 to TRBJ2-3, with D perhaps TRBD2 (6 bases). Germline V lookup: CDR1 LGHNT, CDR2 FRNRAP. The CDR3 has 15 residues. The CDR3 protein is CANGLDSGNTDTQYL. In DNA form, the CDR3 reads TGTGCTAATGGTTTGGATAGCGGAAACACAGATACGCAGTATTTA.

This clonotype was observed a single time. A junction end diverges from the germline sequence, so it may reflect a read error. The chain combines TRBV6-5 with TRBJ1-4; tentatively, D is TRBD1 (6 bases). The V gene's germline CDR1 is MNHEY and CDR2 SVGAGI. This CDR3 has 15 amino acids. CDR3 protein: CANSYSQGGDEKLFF. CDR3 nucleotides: TGTGCCAACAGTTACTCACAGGGCGGGGACGAAAAACTGTTTTTT.

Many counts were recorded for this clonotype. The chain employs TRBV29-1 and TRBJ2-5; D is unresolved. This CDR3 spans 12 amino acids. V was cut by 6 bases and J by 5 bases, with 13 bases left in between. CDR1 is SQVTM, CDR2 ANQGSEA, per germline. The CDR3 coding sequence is TGCAGCGTCGCCGGATTAGGGGAGACCCAGTACTTC. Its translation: CSVAGLGETQYF.

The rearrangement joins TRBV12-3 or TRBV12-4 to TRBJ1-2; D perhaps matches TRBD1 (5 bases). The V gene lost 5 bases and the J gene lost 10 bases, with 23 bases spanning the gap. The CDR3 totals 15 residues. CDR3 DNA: TGTGCCAGCAGTCCCCACATAACTGGGGCTGGGGCCTACACCTTC. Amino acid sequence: CASSPHITGAGAYTF.

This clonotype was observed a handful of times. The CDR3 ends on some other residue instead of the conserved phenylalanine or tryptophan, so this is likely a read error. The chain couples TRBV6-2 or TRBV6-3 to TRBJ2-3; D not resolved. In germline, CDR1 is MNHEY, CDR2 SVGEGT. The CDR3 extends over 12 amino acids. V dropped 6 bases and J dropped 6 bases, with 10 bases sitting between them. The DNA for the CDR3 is TGTGCCAGCAGGCCCTCTGCGGATACGCAGTATATT. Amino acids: CASRPSADTQYI.

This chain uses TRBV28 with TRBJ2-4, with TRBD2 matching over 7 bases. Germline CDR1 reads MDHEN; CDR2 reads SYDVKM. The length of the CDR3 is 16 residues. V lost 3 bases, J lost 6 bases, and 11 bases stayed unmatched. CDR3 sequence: CASSFRLASVVNIQYF. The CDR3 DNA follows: TGTGCCAGCAGTTTCCGACTAGCCTCCGTGGTAAACATTCAGTACTTC.

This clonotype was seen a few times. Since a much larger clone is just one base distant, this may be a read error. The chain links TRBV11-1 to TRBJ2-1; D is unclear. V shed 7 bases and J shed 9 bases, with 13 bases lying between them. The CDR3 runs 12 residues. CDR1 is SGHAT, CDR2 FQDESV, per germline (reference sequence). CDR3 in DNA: TGTGCCAGCAACTTGGGGTTAAGTGAGCAGTTCTTC. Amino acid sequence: CASNLGLSEQFF.

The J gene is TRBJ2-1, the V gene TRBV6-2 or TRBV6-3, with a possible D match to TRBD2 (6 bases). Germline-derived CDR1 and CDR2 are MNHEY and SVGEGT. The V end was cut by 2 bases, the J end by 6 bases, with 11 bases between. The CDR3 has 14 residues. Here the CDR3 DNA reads TGTGCCAGCAGTTACCGGGACTTTGTCAATGAGCAGTTCTTC. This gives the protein CASSYRDFVNEQFF.

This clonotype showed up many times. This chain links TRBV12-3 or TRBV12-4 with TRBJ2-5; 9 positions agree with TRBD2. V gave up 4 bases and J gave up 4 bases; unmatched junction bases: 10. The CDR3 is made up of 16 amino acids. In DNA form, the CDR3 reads TGTGCCAGCAGTTCTCGGGTAGCGGGAGACGGAGAGACCCAGTACTTC. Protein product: CASSSRVAGDGETQYF.

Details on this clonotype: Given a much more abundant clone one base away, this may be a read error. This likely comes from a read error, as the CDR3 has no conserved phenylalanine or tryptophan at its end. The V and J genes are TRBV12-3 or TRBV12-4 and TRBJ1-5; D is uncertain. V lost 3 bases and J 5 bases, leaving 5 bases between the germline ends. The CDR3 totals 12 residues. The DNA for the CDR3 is TGTGCCAGCAGTTTTTCTGATCAGCCCCAGCATTCT. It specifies CASSFSDQPQHS.